In this sample, the clone carrying this T cell receptor beta chain turned up a few times. What it binds is unknown. V was pared by 0 bases and J by 7 bases, with 15 bases between. The CDR3 contains 16 residues. The germline V gene encodes CDR1 SGHNT and CDR2 YENEEA. The sequenced template was cDNA made from the entire isolated RNA. Some clones are missing from TCRdb's copy, which holds only in-frame ones; the method was immunoSEQ multiplex PCR. The table lists approximately 600,000 clones, 12% of them singletons. The entry originates in a study of beta chain features in type 1 diabetes. Study-level findings and limits: Unsettled here was the matter of whether HLA type influences TCRB rearrangement. Moderate but significant shortening of TCRB CDR3s was recorded in all four CD4+ subsets from Type 1 diabetes patients.

V gene TRBV11-3 combines with J gene TRBJ2-2; TRBD1 might be the D (5 bases). This TCR derives from a man younger than 45 with type 1 diabetes. The sample taken for sequencing was naive CD4+ T cells from blood. The CDR3 is CASSLESGRVNGELFF. Here the CDR3 DNA reads TGTGCCAGCAGCTTAGAATCGGGCAGGGTGAACGGGGAGCTGTTTTTT.